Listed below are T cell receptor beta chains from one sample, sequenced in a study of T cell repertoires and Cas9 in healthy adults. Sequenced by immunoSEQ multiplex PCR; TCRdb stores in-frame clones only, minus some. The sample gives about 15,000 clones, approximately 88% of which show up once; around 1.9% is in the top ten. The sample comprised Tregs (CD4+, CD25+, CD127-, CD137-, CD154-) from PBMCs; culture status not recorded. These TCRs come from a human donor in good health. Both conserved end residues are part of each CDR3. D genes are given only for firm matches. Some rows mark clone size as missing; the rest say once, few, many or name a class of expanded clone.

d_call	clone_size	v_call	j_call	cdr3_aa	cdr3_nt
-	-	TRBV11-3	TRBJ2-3	CASSPGLGTDTQYF	TGTGCCAGCAGCCCAGGATTAGGCACAGATACGCAGTATTTT
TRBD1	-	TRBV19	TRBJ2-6	CASMDRAGANVLTF	TGTGCCAGTATGGACAGGGCTGGGGCCAACGTCCTGACTTTC
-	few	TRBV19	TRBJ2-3	CASSKEGVSTDTQYF	TGTGCCAGTTCTAAAGAGGGGGTTAGCACAGATACGCAGTATTTT
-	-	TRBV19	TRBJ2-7	CASKKMVGTSYEQYF	TGTGCCAGTAAAAAGATGGTGGGGACCTCCTACGAGCAGTACTTC
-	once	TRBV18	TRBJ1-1	CASSPVENTEAFF	TGTGCCAGCTCACCTGTAGAGAACACTGAAGCTTTCTTT
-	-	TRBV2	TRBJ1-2	CASSVFRQGYTF	TGTGCCAGCAGTGTTTTCCGACAGGGCTACACCTTC
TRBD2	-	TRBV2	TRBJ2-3	CASSPPRTSGAHTQYF	TGTGCCAGCAGTCCCCCTAGGACTAGCGGGGCCCATACGCAGTATTTT
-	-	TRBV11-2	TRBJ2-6	CASSRTRVTGANVLTF	TGTGCCAGCAGCAGGACTCGGGTGACTGGGGCCAACGTCCTGACTTTC
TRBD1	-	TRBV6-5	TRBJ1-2	CASEDRGRTYGYTF	TGTGCCAGCGAAGACAGGGGGAGGACCTATGGCTACACCTTC
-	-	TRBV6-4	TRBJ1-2	CASSGRRNYGYTF	TGTGCCAGCAGTGGCCGGCGCAACTATGGCTACACCTTC
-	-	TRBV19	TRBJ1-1	CASSTTGWYTEAFF	TGTGCCAGTAGTACGACAGGTTGGTACACTGAAGCTTTCTTT
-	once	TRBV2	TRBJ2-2	CASSENRALTGELFF	TGTGCCAGCAGTGAAAACCGAGCACTCACCGGGGAGCTGTTTTTT
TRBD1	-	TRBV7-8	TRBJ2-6	CASSFLRQGAAGANVLTF	TGTGCCAGCAGCTTTTTACGACAGGGGGCTGCTGGGGCCAACGTCCTGACTTTC
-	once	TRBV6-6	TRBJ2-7	CASSYGGTEYF	TGTGCCAGCAGTTACGGGGGGACAGAGTACTTC
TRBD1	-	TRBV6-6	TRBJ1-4	CASNQGGSAVKLFF	TGTGCCAGCAATCAGGGGGGAAGTGCCGTAAAACTGTTTTTT
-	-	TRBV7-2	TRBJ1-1	CASSMRVMDTEAFF	TGTGCCAGCAGCATGAGAGTAATGGACACTGAAGCTTTCTTT
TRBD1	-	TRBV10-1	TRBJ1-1	CASTPDRGDTEAFF	TGCGCCAGCACCCCGGACAGGGGGGACACTGAAGCTTTCTTT
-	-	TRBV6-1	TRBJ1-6	CASSPGYQSPLHF	TGTGCCAGCAGCCCAGGGTACCAATCACCCCTCCACTTT
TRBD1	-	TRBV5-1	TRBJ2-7	CASSPGQGLSYEQYF	TGCGCCAGCAGCCCCGGACAGGGCCTTTCCTACGAGCAGTACTTC
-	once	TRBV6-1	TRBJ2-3	CASSETGGRSGFLSDTQYF	TGTGCCAGCAGTGAAACTGGGGGGAGGTCAGGGTTCCTATCAGATACGCAGTATTTT
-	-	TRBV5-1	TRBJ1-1	CASSDNIDPKAFF	TGCGCCAGCAGCGATAACATAGACCCAAAAGCTTTCTTT
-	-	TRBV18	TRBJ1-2	CASSPQGTGIIYGYTF	TGTGCCAGCTCACCACAGGGGACCGGGATTATCTATGGCTACACCTTC